The 6 T cell receptor beta chains given below trace back to one sample, sequenced in a study of blood T cells in healthy people across ages. A second PCR of 7 to 11 cycles used a sample-barcoded 5' primer and a J-beta primer mix. Using its own MiXCR run on the 5' RACE reads, TCRdb lists one record per CDR3 protein. Here the sample spans 1.5 million or so distinct CDR3 sequences, 35% to 45% being singletons. The sample consisted of blood. These receptors all stem from a young woman in good health.

This clonotype came up a few times. This chain connects TRBV27 to TRBJ2-7; possibly TRBD2 for D (6 bases). The CDR3 is made up of 13 amino acids. The V gene lost 7 bases and the J gene lost 1 base, with 11 bases spanning the gap. The germline CDR1 and CDR2 sequences are MNHEY and SMNVEV (reference sequence). The chain's CDR3 is CASMGRLSYEQYF. CDR3 DNA: TGTGCCAGCATGGGGAGGTTATCCTACGAGCAGTACTTC.

DNA of the CDR3: TGCGCCAGCAGCTTCTCATATAGCGGGCGCACAGATACGCAGTATTTT. Amino acid sequence: CASSFSYSGRTDTQYF. The chain carries TRBV5-1 and TRBJ2-3, with 7 bases that match TRBD2. Germline V CDR1 and CDR2: SGHRS, YFSETQ. V lost 2 bases, J lost 1 base, and 7 bases stayed unmatched. The CDR3 extends over 16 amino acids.

This chain connects TRBV12-3 or TRBV12-4 to TRBJ2-3; possible D gene TRBD2, 6 bases. The CDR3 has 14 amino acids. With 5 bases removed from V and 0 bases from J, the gap between germline ends came to 9 bases. The CDR3 reads CASSGGDSTDTQYF. The CDR3 DNA reads as TGTGCCAGCAGTGGCGGGGATAGCACAGATACGCAGTATTTT.

The V gene is TRBV27, the J gene TRBJ2-7; D is undetermined. V dropped 3 bases and J dropped 0 bases, with 6 bases sitting between them. This CDR3 spans 13 amino acids. Per germline, CDR1 MNHEY and CDR2 SMNVEV (reference sequence). CDR3 loop: CASSFTPSYEQYF. Written as DNA, the CDR3 is TGTGCCAGCAGTTTTACGCCCTCCTACGAGCAGTACTTC.

The chain couples TRBV10-3 to TRBJ1-4; TRBD1 might be the D (5 bases). CDR1 and CDR2 (germline): ENHRY, SYGVKD. The CDR3 has 12 residues. Trimming shortened V by 9 bases and J by 8 bases, and 13 bases separated the two germline ends. CDR3 sequence: CAISGTEEKLFF. CDR3 nucleotides: TGTGCCATATCGGGGACGGAAGAAAAACTGTTTTTT.

This clonotype has just one count. The V and J genes are TRBV20-1 and TRBJ1-3; D is possibly TRBD1 (6 bases). CDR3 size: 18 residues. CDR1 is DFQATT and CDR2 is SNEGSKA in the germline V gene (reference sequence). V shed 0 bases and J shed 10 bases, with 28 bases lying between them. For the CDR3, the DNA is TGCAGTGCTAGAGATTACGGAGCCAGGGGCCTGGAACCGGGGACCATATATTTT. It translates to CSARDYGARGLEPGTIYF.